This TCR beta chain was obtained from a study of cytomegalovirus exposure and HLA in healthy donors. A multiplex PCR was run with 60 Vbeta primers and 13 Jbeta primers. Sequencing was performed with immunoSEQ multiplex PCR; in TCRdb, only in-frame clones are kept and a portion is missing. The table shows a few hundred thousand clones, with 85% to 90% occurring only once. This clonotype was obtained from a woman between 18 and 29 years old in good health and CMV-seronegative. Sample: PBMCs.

This CDR3 reads CASSVNTGPYDEQYF. For the CDR3, the DNA is TGTGCCAGCAGCGTAAACACAGGTCCTTACGACGAGCAGTACTTC. The chain joins TRBV9 to TRBJ2-7; tentative D call: TRBD1 (5 bases). Germline CDR1 reads SGDLS; CDR2 reads YYNGEE. This CDR3 is 15 amino acids long. V lost 1 base and J 5 bases, leaving 16 bases between the germline ends.